This TCR beta chain was recorded in a study of blood T cell repertoires in COVID-19. Assay: immunoSEQ multiplex PCR; the TCRdb copy retains only in-frame clones and omits some. The sample holds 200,000 to 250,000 clones; about 90% are singletons and the top ten take about 4%. V lost 5 bases and J lost 7, with 12 bases in between. From germline, CDR1 is LNHDA and CDR2 SQIVND (reference sequence). The CDR3 sequence is 13 residues long. Individuals in the exposed group had encountered a COVID-19 case within 2 weeks preceding study entry. The rearrangement joins TRBV19 to TRBJ2-1; D is unresolved. This TCR derives from a woman aged 30 to 39 who had been exposed to COVID-19. Sequencing used PBMCs or T cells enriched from blood (not recorded which). The chain's CDR3 is CASSPRFENEQFF. The CDR3 region has the DNA TGTGCCAGTAGTCCCAGGTTCGAGAATGAGCAGTTCTTC.